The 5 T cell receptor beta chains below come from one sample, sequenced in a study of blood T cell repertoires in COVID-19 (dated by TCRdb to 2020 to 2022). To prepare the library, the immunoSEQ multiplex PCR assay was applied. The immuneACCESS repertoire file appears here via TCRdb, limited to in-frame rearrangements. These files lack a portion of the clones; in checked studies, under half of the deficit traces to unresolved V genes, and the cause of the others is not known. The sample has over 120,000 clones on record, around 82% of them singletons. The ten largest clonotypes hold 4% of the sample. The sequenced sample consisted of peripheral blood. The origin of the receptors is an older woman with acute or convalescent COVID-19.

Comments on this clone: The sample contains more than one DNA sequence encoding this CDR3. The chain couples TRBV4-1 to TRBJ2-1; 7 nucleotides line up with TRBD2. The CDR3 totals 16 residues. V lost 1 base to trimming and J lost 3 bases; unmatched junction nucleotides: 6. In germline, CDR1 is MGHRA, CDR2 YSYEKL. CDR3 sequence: CASSQGLAGGYNEQFF. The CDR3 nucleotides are TGCGCCAGCAGCCAAGGACTAGCCGGAGGCTACAATGAGCAGTTCTTC.

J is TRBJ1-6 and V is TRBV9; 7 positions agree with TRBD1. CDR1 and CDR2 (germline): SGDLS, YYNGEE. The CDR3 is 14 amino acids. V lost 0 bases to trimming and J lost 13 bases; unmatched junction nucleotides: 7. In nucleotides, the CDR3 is TGTGCCAGCAGCGTAGGACAGGGTAAAAATCCCCTCCACTTT. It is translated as CASSVGQGKNPLHF.

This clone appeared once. Here the CDR3 reads CASSHDRYSGNTIYF. CDR3 DNA: TGTGCCAGCAGCCACGACCGATACAGTGGAAACACCATATATTTT. The chain joins TRBV28 to TRBJ1-3; D is ambiguous. CDR1 is MDHEN and CDR2 is SYDVKM in the germline V gene. Trimming shortened V by 6 bases and J by 3 bases, and 15 bases separated the two germline ends. The CDR3 extends over 15 amino acids.

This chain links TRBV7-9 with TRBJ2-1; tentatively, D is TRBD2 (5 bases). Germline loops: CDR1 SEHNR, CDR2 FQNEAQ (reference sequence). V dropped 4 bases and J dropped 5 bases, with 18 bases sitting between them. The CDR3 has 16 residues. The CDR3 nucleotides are TGTGCCAGCAGCTATCTAAGCGGAGGAACGAACAATGAGCAGTTCTTC. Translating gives CASSYLSGGTNNEQFF. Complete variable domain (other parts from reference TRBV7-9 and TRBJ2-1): DTGVSQNPRHKITKRGQNVTFRCDPISEHNRLYWYRQTLGQGPEFLTYFQNEAQLEKSRLLSDRFSAERPKGSFSTLEIQRTEQGDSAMYLCASSYLSGGTNNEQFFGPGTRLTVL.

The CDR3 region is CASRLAVGGEGLVVEQYF. The CDR3 DNA reads TGTGCAAGTCGCTTAGCGGTAGGGGGGGAGGGCCTCGTGGTCGAGCAGTACTTC. The V and J genes are TRBV12-2 and TRBJ2-7; the D call of TRBD2 is as the table states it, not checked on the DNA. TRBV12-2 is described as a pseudogene. The CDR3 runs to 18 residues.